This TCR beta chain comes out of a study of patients and donors after allogeneic stem cell transplantation. The germline V gene has CDR1 SGHTA and CDR2 FQGNSA. CDR3 length equals 16 residues. V lost 0 bases, J lost 2 bases, and 11 bases lay in between. TCRdb ran MiXCR on the RT-PCR reads and lists one entry per CDR3 protein. The sample records roughly 880,000 distinct CDR3 sequences, roughly 17% being singletons. The clonotype was recovered from a human donor who was either an allogeneic HSCT recipient or a stem cell or donor lymphocyte infusion donor (not recorded which). It is not recorded whose cells these are; they may come from a transplant donor. V is TRBV7-2 and J is TRBJ2-1, with D perhaps matching TRBD2 (5 bases). Sequencing was carried out using blood, either unsorted or a sorted T cell fraction (not recorded which). Here the CDR3 reads CASSLANRLTYNEQFF. The CDR3, as DNA: TGTGCCAGCAGCTTAGCTAACAGACTAACCTACAATGAGCAGTTCTTC.